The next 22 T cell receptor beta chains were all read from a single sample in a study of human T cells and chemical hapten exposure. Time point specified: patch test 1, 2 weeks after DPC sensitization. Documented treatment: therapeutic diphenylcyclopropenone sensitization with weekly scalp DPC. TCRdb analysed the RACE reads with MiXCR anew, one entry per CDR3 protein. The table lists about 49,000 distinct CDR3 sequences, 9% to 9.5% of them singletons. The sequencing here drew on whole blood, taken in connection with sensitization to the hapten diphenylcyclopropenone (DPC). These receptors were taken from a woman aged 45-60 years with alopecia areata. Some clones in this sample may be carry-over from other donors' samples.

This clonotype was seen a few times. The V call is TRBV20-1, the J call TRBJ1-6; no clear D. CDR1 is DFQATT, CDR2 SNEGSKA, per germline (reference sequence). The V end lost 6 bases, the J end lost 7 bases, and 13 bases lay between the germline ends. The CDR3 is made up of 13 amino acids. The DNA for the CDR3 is TGCAGTGCCTCCGGGCCTGGGAATTCACCCCTCCACTTT. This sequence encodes CSASGPGNSPLHF.

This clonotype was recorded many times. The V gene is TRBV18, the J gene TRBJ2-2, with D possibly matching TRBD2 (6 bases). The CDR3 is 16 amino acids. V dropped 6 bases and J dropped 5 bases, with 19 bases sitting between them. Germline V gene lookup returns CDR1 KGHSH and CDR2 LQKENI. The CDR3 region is CASSEWGLRSTGELFF. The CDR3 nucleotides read TGTGCCAGCTCCGAATGGGGACTCAGGAGTACCGGGGAGCTGTTTTTT.

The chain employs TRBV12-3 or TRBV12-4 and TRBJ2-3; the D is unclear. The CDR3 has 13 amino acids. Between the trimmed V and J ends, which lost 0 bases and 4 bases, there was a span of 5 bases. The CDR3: CASSLAGADTQYF. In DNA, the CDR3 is TGTGCCAGCAGTTTAGCTGGCGCAGATACGCAGTATTTT.

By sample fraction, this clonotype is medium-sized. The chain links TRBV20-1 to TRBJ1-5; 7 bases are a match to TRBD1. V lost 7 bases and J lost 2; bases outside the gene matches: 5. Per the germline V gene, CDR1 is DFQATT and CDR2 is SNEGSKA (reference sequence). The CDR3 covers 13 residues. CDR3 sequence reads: CSGSRGGNQPQHF. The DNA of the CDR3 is TGCAGTGGCAGCAGGGGGGGCAATCAGCCCCAGCATTTT.

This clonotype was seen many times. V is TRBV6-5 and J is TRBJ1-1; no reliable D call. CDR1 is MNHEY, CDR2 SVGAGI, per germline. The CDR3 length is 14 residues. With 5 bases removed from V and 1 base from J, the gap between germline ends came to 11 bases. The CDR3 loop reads CASSPLSPNTEAFF. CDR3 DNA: TGTGCCAGCAGTCCCCTCAGCCCGAACACTGAAGCTTTCTTT.

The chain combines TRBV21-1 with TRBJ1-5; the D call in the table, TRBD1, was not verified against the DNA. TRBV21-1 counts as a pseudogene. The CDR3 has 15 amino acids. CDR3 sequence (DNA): TGTGCCCGCTGTGAGGGGCAGCTTAGCAATCAGCCCCAGCATTTT. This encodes CARCEGQLSNQPQHF.

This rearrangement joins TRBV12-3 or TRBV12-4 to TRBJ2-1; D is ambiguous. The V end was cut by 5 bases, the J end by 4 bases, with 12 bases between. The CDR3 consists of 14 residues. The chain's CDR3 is CASSLPGLYNEQFF. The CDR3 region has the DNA TGTGCCAGCAGTCTCCCCGGTTTGTACAATGAGCAGTTCTTC.

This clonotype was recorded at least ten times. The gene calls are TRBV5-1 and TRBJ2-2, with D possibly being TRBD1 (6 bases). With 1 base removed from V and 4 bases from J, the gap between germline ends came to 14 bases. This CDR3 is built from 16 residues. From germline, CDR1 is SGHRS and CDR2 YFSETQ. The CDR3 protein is CASSLNRAGSTGELFF. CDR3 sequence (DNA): TGCGCCAGCAGCTTGAACAGGGCAGGGAGCACCGGGGAGCTGTTTTTT.

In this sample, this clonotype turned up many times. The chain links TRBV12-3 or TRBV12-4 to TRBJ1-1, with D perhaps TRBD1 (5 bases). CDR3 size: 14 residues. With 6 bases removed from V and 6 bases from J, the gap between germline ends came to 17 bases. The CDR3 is CASRTGTAYPEAFF. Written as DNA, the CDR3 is TGTGCCAGCAGGACCGGGACGGCCTACCCTGAAGCTTTCTTT.

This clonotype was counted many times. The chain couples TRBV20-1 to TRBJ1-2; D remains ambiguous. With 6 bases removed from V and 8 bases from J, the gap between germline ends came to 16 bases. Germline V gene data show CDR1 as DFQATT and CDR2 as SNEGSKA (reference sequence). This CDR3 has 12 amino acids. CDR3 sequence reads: CSAPRTGLGYTF. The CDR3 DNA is TGCAGTGCCCCGAGGACGGGGTTGGGCTACACCTTC.

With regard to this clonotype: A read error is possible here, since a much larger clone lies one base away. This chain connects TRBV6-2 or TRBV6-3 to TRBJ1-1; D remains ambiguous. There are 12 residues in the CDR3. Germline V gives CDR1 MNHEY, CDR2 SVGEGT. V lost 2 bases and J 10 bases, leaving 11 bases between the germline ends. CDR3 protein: CASSYVGVGAFF. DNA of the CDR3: TGTGCCAGCAGTTACGTCGGGGTTGGAGCTTTCTTT.

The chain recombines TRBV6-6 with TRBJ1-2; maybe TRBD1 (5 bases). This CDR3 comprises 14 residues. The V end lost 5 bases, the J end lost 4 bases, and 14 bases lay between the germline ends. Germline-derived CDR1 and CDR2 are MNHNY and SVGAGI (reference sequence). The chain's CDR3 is CASSPQTEPYGYTF. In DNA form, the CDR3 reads TGTGCCAGCAGTCCCCAGACAGAACCCTATGGCTACACCTTC.

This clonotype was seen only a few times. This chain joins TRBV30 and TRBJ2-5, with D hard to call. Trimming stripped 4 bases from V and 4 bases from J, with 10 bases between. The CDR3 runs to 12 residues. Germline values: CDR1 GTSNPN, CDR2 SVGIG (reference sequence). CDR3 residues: CAWNSGRETQYF. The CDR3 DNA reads TGTGCCTGGAATTCGGGTAGAGAGACCCAGTACTTC.

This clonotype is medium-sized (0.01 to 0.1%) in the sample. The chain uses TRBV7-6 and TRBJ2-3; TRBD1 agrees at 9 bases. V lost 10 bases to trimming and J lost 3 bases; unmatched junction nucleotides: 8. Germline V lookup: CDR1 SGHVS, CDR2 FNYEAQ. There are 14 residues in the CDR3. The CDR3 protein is CATSGDRDTDTQYF. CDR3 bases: TGTGCCACCTCAGGGGACAGGGATACAGATACGCAGTATTTT.

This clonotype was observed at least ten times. The DNA of the CDR3 is TGCAGTGCTAGAGATCCTAGCGGGAGTGCGGGAGATACGCAGTATTTT. Protein sequence: CSARDPSGSAGDTQYF. This chain uses TRBV20-1 with TRBJ2-3; TRBD2 matches 10 bases. Germline CDR1 reads DFQATT; CDR2 reads SNEGSKA (reference sequence). Trimming at V came to 0 bases and at J to 5 bases, leaving 8 bases not matched to a gene. There are 16 residues in the CDR3.

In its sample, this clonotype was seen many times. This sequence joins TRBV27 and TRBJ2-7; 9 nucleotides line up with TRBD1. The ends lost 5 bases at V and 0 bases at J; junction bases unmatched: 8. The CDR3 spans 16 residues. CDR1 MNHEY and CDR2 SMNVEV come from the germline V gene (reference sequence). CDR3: CASSPNRGRASYEQYF. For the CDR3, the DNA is TGTGCCAGCAGTCCGAACAGGGGGCGAGCCTCCTACGAGCAGTACTTC.

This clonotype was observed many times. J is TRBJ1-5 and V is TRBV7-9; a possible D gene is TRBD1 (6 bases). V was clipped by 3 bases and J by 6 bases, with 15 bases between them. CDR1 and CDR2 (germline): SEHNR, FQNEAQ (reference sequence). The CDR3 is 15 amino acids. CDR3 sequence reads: CASSLTGGATQPQHF. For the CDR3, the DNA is TGTGCCAGCAGCTTGACGGGGGGCGCGACTCAGCCCCAGCATTTT.

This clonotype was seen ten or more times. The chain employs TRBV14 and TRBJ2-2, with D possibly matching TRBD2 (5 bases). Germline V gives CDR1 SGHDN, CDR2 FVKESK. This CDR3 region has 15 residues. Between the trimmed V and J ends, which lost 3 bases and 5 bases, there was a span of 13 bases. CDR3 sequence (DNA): TGTGCCAGCAGCCATATGACTACCTATACCGGGGAGCTGTTTTTT. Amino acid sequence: CASSHMTTYTGELFF.

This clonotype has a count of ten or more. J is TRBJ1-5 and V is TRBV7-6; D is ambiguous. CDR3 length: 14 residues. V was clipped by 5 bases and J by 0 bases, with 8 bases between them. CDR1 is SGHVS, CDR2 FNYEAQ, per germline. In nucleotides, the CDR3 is TGTGCCAGCAGCCCACAGCTTAGCAATCAGCCCCAGCATTTT. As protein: CASSPQLSNQPQHF.

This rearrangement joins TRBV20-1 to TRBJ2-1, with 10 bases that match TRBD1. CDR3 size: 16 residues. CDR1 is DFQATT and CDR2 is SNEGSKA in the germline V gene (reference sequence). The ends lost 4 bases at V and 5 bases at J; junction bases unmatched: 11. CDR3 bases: TGCAGTGCTAACGGAGCGACAGGGGGCGACAACAATGAGCAGTTCTTC. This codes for CSANGATGGDNNEQFF.

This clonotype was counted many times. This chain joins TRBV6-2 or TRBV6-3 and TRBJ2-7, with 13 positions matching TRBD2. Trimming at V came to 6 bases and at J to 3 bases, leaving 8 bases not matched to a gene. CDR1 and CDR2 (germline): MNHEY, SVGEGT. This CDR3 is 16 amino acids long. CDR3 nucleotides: TGTGCCAGCAGCGTAATCGGACTAGCGGGAGACTACGAGCAGTACTTC. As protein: CASSVIGLAGDYEQYF.

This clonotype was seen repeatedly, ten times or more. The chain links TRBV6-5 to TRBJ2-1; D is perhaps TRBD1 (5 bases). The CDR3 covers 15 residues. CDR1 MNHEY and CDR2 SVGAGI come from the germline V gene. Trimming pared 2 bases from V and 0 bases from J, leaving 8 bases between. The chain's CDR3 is CASSYGADSYNEQFF. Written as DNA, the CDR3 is TGTGCCAGCAGTTACGGGGCAGACTCCTACAATGAGCAGTTCTTC.